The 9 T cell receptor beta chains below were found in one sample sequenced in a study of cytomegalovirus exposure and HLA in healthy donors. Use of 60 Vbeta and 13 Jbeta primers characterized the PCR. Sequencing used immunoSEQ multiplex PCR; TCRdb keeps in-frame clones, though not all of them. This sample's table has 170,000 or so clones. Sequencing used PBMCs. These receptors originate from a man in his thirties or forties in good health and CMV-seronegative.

CDR3 nucleotide sequence: TGCAGCGTTGAATCCGGGATACGCTTCGACGAGCAGTACTTC. It is translated as CSVESGIRFDEQYF. This rearrangement joins TRBV29-1 to TRBJ2-7, with TRBD2 as a possible D gene (5 bases). Germline values: CDR1 SQVTM, CDR2 ANQGSEA. The CDR3 extends over 14 amino acids. The V end lost 2 bases, the J end lost 5 bases, and 16 bases lay between the germline ends.

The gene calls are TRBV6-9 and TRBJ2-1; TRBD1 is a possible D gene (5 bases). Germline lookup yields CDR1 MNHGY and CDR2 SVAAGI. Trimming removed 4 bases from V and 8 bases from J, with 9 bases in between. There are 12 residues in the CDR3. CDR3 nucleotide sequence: TGTGCCAGCAGTTCCAGGGCGGATGAGCAGTTCTTC. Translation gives CASSSRADEQFF.

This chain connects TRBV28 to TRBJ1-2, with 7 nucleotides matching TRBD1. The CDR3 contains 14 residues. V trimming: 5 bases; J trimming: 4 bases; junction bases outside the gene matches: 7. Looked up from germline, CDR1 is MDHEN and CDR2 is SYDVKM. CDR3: CASSQTDRSYGYTF. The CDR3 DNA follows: TGTGCCAGCAGTCAAACGGACAGGAGCTATGGCTACACCTTC.

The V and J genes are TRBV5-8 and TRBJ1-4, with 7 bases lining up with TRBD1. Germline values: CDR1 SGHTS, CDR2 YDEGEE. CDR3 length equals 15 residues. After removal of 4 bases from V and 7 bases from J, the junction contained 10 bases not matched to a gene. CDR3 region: CASSRTRGHGEKLFF. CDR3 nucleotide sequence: TGTGCCAGCAGCCGTACGAGGGGGCATGGTGAAAAACTGTTTTTT.

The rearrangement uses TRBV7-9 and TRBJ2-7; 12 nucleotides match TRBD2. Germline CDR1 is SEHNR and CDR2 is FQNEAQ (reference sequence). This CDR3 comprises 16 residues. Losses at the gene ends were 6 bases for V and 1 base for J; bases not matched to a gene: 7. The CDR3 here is CASSPGLAGFSYEQYF. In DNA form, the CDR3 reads TGTGCCAGCAGTCCCGGACTAGCGGGGTTTTCCTACGAGCAGTACTTC. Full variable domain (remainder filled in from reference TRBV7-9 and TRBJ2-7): DTGVSQNPRHKITKRGQNVTFRCDPISEHNRLYWYRQTLGQGPEFLTYFQNEAQLEKSRLLSDRFSAERPKGSFSTLEIQRTEQGDSAMYLCASSPGLAGFSYEQYFGPGTRLTVT.

The CDR3 DNA follows: TGCGCCAGCAGCTTGGGATTCACCGGGACTAGCGGCCAAGAGACCCAGTACTTC. Its translation: CASSLGFTGTSGQETQYF. The rearrangement joins TRBV5-1 to TRBJ2-5; 11 bases agree with TRBD2. The CDR3 runs 18 residues. CDR1 is SGHRS and CDR2 is YFSETQ in the germline V gene. V shed 0 bases and J 1 base; nucleotides not matched to a gene: 8.

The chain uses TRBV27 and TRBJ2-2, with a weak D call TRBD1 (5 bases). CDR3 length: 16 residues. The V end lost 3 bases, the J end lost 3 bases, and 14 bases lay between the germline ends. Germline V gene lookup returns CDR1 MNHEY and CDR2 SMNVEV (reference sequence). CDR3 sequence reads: CASSFFLRTHTGELFF. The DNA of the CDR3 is TGTGCCAGCAGTTTCTTCCTCCGGACACACACCGGGGAGCTGTTTTTT.

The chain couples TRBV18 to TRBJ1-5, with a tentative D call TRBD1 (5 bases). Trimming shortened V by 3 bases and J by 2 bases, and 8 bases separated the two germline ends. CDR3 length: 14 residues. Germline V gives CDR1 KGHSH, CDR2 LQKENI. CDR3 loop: CASSPEGRNQPQHF. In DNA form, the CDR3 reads TGTGCCAGCTCACCGGAGGGACGCAATCAGCCCCAGCATTTT.

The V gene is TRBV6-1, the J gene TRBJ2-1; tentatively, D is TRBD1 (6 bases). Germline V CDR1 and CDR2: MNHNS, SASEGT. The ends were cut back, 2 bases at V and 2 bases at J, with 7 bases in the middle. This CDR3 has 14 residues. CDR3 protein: CASSENRAYNEQFF. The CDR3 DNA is TGTGCCAGCAGTGAAAACAGGGCCTACAATGAGCAGTTCTTC.